Listed below are T cell receptor beta chains from one sample, sequenced in a study of cytomegalovirus exposure and HLA in healthy donors. The data were produced by immunoSEQ multiplex PCR, yet TCRdb's version contains in-frame clones alone and is incomplete. Its clone listing holds about 210,000 clones. The specimen sequenced was PBMCs. Receptors were obtained from a woman aged 30 to 39 in good health and CMV-seropositive. CDR3s include the opening cysteine and the closing phenylalanine or tryptophan. A D gene is named only where the DNA matches it firmly.

TRBD1 | TRBJ2-2 | TRBV6-5 | TGTGCCAGCAGTACCGGGACAGGGAGACCCGGGGAGCTGTTTTTT | CASSTGTGRPGELFF
TRBD1 | TRBJ1-2 | TRBV10-3 | TGTGCCATCAGTGCTCAGGGGGACGGCTACACCTTC | CAISAQGDGYTF
. | TRBJ2-1 | TRBV13 | TGTGCCAGCAGCTTAGTCGGGAGCTCCTACAATGAGCAGTTCTTC | CASSLVGSSYNEQFF
. | TRBJ2-6 | TRBV4-3 | TGCGCCAGCACCAGAGAGGTTTCAGTAGCCTCTGGGGCCAACGTCCTGACTTTC | CASTREVSVASGANVLTF
TRBD2 | TRBJ2-1 | TRBV5-5 | TGTGCCAGCAGCTCTCCAAAGACTAGCGGGACGTCCTACAATGAGCAGTTCTTC | CASSSPKTSGTSYNEQFF
TRBD1 | TRBJ2-6 | TRBV30 | TGTGCCTGGACGTTAAAGGGGGACAGGGATAAATCTGGGGCCAACGTCCTGACTTTC | CAWTLKGDRDKSGANVLTF
. | TRBJ1-1 | TRBV19 | TGTGCCAGTAGTTTGGCAGGGCAAAAGAACACTGAAGCTTTCTTT | CASSLAGQKNTEAFF
TRBD1 | TRBJ1-2 | TRBV12-5 | TGTGCTAGTGGAACCACGGGACAGGGTGGGAAAGGCTACACCTTC | CASGTTGQGGKGYTF
. | TRBJ1-1 | TRBV7-2 | TGTGCCAGCAGCCTGCTGTCAGTCTCGGGGGGTGAAGCTTTCTTT | CASSLLSVSGGEAFF
. | TRBJ2-6 | TRBV4-1 | TGCGCCAGCAGCCCCACAGGATCCGGGGCCAACGTCCTGACTTTC | CASSPTGSGANVLTF
. | TRBJ1-1 | TRBV19 | TGTGCCAGTAGTACCGGAGGAGGGGCAGGTGAAGCTTTCTTT | CASSTGGGAGEAFF
. | TRBJ2-7 | TRBV4-1 | TGCGCCAGCAGCGAGGGACTTTTCAGCTCCTACGAGCAGTACTTC | CASSEGLFSSYEQYF
TRBD1 | TRBJ2-1 | TRBV5-5 | TGTGCCAGCAGAGCGACCGGGACAGTGTCCAATGAGCAGTTCTTC | CASRATGTVSNEQFF
. | TRBJ1-5 | TRBV19 | TGTGCCAGTAGTATAGGCAGGCCCAATCAGCCCCAGCATTTT | CASSIGRPNQPQHF
TRBD2 | TRBJ2-7 | TRBV25-1 | TGTGCCAGCACTAGCGGGAGGGAGCGGGGGCAGTACTTC | CASTSGRERGQYF
. | TRBJ1-2 | TRBV6-5 | TGTGCCAGTCGGAAGGCAAGGGGCCGTGGCTACACCTTC | CASRKARGRGYTF
. | TRBJ2-7 | TRBV6-5 | TGTGCCAGCAGTCAAGTCACACAGGGTGACTACGAGCAGTACTTC | CASSQVTQGDYEQYF
. | TRBJ1-2 | TRBV6-1 | TGTGCCAGCAGTGAAAAGGACCGGGAGGGCTATGGCTACACCTTC | CASSEKDREGYGYTF
. | TRBJ1-1 | TRBV5-1 | TGCGCCAGCAGCTTGGGGGGCGTGAACACTGAAGCTTTCTTT | CASSLGGVNTEAFF
TRBD2 | TRBJ2-1 | TRBV5-1 | TGCGCCAGTGGACTAGCAAACAATGAGCAGTTCTTC | CASGLANNEQFF
TRBD1 | TRBJ2-1 | TRBV7-9 | TGTGCCAGCAGCACCTCCGGGACAGGGAGGAATGAGCAGTTCTTC | CASSTSGTGRNEQFF
. | TRBJ1-2 | TRBV30 | TGTGCCTGGAACAGGGCAGAGGGCTACACCTTC | CAWNRAEGYTF
TRBD2 | TRBJ2-6 | TRBV9 | TGTGCCAGCAGCGTCTTACGACTAGCGGGAGGGGGAGGGGCCAACGTCCTGACTTTC | CASSVLRLAGGGGANVLTF
TRBD1 | TRBJ2-1 | TRBV5-1 | TGCGCCAGCAGCCCGGGACAGGGATCCTACAATGAGCAGTTCTTC | CASSPGQGSYNEQFF
. | TRBJ1-4 | TRBV5-6 | TGTGCCAGCAGCTTGGGAGAATTTAATGAAAAACTGTTTTTT | CASSLGEFNEKLFF
TRBD1 | TRBJ1-1 | TRBV7-2 | TGTGCCAGCAGCTTAGCGCGGGACAGTCATGAAGCTTTCTTT | CASSLARDSHEAFF
TRBD2 | TRBJ2-5 | TRBV7-8 | TGTGCCAGCAGCTTATTAGCGGGAGGGCCACAAGAGACCCAGTACTTC | CASSLLAGGPQETQYF
. | TRBJ1-2 | TRBV7-9 | TGTGCCAGCAGCTTAGGATGGACAGACGTGGAAATCGGCTACACCTTC | CASSLGWTDVEIGYTF
. | TRBJ1-6 | TRBV18 | TGTGCCAGCTCAACAGAGACAGAAGGCTCCTATAATTCACCCCTCCACTTT | CASSTETEGSYNSPLHF
TRBD1 | TRBJ1-1 | TRBV7-6 | TGTGCCAGCAGCTTTGCGACAGGGGACACTGAAGCTTTCTTT | CASSFATGDTEAFF
TRBD2 | TRBJ2-3 | TRBV9 | TGTGCCAGCAGCCCCCTAACTAGCGCAACAGATACGCAGTATTTT | CASSPLTSATDTQYF
. | TRBJ1-2 | TRBV29-1 | TGCAGCGTTGATGGTGGGGCAGATGGCTACACCTTC | CSVDGGADGYTF
TRBD1 | TRBJ1-5 | TRBV28 | TGTGCCAGCAGTTCCGGGACAGGGGATCGCAATCAGCCCCAGCATTTT | CASSSGTGDRNQPQHF
. | TRBJ2-2 | TRBV5-1 | TGCGCCAGTGAGGGGGACACCGGGGAGCTGTTTTTT | CASEGDTGELFF
TRBD2 | TRBJ2-1 | TRBV27 | TGTGCCAGCACCCCGGGAGGAACCTACAATGAGCAGTTCTTC | CASTPGGTYNEQFF
. | TRBJ1-1 | TRBV5-1 | TGCGCCAGCAGCTCCGAAGGGGTATCTGAAGCTTTCTTT | CASSSEGVSEAFF
TRBD2 | TRBJ2-7 | TRBV30 | TGTGCCTGGAGGACGGAAGTAGCGGGAAGATCCTACGAGCAGTACTTC | CAWRTEVAGRSYEQYF
TRBD1 | TRBJ1-1 | TRBV5-4 | TGTGCCAGCAGCGATATGACAGGGGGTTTGAATACTGAAGCTTTCTTT | CASSDMTGGLNTEAFF
TRBD1 | TRBJ1-1 | TRBV9 | TGTGCCAGCAGCGTAGAGGGACAGGCGAACACTGAAGCTTTCTTT | CASSVEGQANTEAFF
. | TRBJ2-3 | TRBV7-2 | TGTGCCAGCAGCTTAGCGCTAAGGGGGAGGGCCCTCGATACGCAGTATTTT | CASSLALRGRALDTQYF
TRBD2 | TRBJ2-3 | TRBV4-2 | TGTGCCAGCAGCCCGACTAGCGGGGGACCAGATACGCAGTATTTT | CASSPTSGGPDTQYF
TRBD1 | TRBJ1-2 | TRBV6-5 | TGTGCCAGCAGTCGGGGACAGGGTATCAATGGCTACACCTTC | CASSRGQGINGYTF
. | TRBJ1-5 | TRBV5-5 | TGTGCCAGCAGCTTTTATAGCAATCAGCCCCAGCATTTT | CASSFYSNQPQHF
TRBD1 | TRBJ1-5 | TRBV28 | TGTGCCAGCAGCCTTGCCCGAGCCAGAGGGGGCGTTGGTCAGCCCCAGCATTTT | CASSLARARGGVGQPQHF
. | TRBJ2-5 | TRBV10-1 | TGCGCCAGCAGTCTCGCTAGTGGGGAGACCCAGTACTTC | CASSLASGETQYF
. | TRBJ1-2 | TRBV6-4 | TGTGCCAGCAGTGACTTCGGGAGCGGCTACACCTTC | CASSDFGSGYTF
TRBD2 | TRBJ2-5 | TRBV5-6 | TGTGCCAGCAGCTCGGGACTAGCGGTTAAGACCCAGTACTTC | CASSSGLAVKTQYF
TRBD1 | TRBJ1-5 | TRBV18 | TGTGCCAGCTCACCGGGACAGGGGGCTAGCAATCAGCCCCAGCATTTT | CASSPGQGASNQPQHF
. | TRBJ1-2 | TRBV19 | TGTGCCAGTAGTATAGCCGTGGGGCAATCGACTGGTGGCTACACCTTC | CASSIAVGQSTGGYTF
. | TRBJ2-2 | TRBV5-1 | TGCGCCAGCAGCCCGACTAGTAGGGGAACCGGGGAGCTGTTTTTT | CASSPTSRGTGELFF